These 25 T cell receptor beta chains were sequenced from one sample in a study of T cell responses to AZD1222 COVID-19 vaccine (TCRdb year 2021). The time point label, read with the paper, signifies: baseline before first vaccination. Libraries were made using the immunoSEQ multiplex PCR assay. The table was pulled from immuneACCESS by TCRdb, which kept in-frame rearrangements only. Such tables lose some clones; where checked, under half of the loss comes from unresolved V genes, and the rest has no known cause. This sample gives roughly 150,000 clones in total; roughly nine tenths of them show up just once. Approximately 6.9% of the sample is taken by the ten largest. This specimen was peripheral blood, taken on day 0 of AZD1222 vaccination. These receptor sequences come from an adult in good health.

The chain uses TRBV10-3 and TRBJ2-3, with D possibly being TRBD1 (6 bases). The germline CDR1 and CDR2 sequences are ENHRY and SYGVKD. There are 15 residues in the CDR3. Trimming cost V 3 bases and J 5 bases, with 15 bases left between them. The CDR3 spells CAISERQDKGDTQYF. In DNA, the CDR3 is TGTGCCATCAGTGAAAGACAGGACAAGGGAGATACGCAGTATTTT.

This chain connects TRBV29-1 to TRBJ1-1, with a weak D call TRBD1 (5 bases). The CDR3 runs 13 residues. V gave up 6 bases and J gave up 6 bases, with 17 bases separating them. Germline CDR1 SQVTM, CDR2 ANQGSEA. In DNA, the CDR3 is TGCAGCGTCCGGGACCTACGAAGCCCTGAAGCTTTCTTT. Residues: CSVRDLRSPEAFF.

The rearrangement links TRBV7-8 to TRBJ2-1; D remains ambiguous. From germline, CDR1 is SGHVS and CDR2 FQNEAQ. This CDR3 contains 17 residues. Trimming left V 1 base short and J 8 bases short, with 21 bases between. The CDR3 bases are TGTGCCAGCAGCTTAGGAGAAGGGTATCGGGTAAGCGATGAGCAGTTCTTC. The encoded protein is CASSLGEGYRVSDEQFF.

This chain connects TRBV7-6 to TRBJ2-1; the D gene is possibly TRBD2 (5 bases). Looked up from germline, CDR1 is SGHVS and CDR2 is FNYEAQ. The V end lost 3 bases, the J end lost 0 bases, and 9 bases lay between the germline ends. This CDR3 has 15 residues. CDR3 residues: CASSFVAGSYNEQFF. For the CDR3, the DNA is TGTGCCAGCAGCTTTGTGGCGGGCTCCTACAATGAGCAGTTCTTC. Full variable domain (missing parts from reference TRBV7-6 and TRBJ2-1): GAGVSQSPRYKVTKRGQDVALRCDPISGHVSLYWYRQALGQGPEFLTYFNYEAQQDKSGLPNDRFSAERPEGSISTLTIQRTEQRDSAMYRCASSFVAGSYNEQFFGPGTRLTVL.

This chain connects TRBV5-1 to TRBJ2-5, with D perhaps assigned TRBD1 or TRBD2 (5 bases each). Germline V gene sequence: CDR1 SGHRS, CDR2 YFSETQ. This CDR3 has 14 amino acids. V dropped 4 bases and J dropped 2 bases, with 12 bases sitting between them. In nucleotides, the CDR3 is TGCGCCAGCAGCACTGGGACCACTCAAGAGACCCAGTACTTC. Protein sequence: CASSTGTTQETQYF. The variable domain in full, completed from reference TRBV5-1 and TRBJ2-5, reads KAGVTQTPRYLIKTRGQQVTLSCSPISGHRSVSWYQQTPGQGLQFLFEYFSETQRNKGNFPGRFSGRQFSNSRSEMNVSTLELGDSALYLCASSTGTTQETQYFGPGTRLLVL.

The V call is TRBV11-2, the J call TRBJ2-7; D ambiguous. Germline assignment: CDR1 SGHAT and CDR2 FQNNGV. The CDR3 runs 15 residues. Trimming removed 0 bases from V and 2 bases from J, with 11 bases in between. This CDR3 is CASSLEPRSPYEQYF. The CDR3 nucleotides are TGTGCCAGCAGCTTAGAACCCAGGAGCCCCTACGAGCAGTACTTC.

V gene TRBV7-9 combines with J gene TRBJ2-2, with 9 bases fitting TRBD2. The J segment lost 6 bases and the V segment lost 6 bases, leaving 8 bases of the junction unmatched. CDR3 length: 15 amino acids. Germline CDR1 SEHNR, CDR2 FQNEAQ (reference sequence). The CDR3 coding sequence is TGTGCCAGCAGGGCGGCGCGGGGGGGCGCCGGGGAGCTGTTTTTT. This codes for CASRAARGGAGELFF.

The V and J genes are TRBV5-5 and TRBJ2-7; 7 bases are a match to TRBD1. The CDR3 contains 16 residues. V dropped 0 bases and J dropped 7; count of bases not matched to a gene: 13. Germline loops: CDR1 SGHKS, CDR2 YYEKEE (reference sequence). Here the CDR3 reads CASSLASGTEVGEQYV. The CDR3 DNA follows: TGTGCCAGCAGCTTGGCCAGTGGGACAGAAGTTGGTGAGCAGTACGTC.

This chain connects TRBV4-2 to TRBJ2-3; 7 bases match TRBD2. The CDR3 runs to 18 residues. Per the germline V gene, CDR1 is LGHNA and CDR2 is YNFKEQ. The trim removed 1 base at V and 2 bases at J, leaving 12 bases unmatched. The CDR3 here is CASSQGFGGTEFTDTQYF. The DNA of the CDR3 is TGTGCCAGCAGCCAAGGGTTCGGGGGGACCGAATTCACAGATACGCAGTATTTT.

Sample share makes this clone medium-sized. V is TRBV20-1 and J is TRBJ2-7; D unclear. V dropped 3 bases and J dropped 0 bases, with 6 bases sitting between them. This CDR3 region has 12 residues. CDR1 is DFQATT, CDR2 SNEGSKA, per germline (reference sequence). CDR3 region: CSASQNSYEQYF. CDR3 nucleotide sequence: TGCAGTGCTAGTCAGAACTCCTACGAGCAGTACTTC.

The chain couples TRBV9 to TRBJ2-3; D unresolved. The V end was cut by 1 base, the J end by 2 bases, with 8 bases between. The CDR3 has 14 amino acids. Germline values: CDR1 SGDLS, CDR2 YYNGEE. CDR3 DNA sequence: TGTGCCAGCAGCGTACAACCCTTCACAGATACGCAGTATTTT. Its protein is CASSVQPFTDTQYF.

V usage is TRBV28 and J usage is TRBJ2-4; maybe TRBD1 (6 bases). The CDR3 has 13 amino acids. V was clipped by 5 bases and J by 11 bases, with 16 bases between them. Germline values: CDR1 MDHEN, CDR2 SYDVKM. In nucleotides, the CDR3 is TGTGCCAGCAGTACGCGACAGGATATGGTTCAGTACTTC. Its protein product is CASSTRQDMVQYF. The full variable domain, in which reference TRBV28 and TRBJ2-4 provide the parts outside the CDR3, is DVKVTQSSRYLVKRTGEKVFLECVQDMDHENMFWYRQDPGLGLRLIYFSYDVKMKEKGDIPEGYSVSREKKERFSLILESASTNQTSMYLCASSTRQDMVQYFGAGTRLSVL.

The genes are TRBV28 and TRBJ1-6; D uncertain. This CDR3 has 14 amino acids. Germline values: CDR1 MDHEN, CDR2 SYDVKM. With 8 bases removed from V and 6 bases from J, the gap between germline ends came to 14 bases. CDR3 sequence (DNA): TGTGCCAGCTCCCCGGGCAGACCTAATTCACCCCTCCACTTT. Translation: CASSPGRPNSPLHF.

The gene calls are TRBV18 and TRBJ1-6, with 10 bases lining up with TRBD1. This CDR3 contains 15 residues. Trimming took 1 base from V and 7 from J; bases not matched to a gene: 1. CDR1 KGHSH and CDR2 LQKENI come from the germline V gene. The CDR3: CASSPRDRGNSPLHF. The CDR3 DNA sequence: TGTGCCAGCTCACCACGGGACAGGGGAAATTCACCCCTCCACTTT.

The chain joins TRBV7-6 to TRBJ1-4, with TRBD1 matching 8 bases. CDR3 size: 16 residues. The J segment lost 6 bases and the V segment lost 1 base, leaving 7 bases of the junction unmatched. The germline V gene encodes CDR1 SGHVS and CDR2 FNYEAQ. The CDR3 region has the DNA TGTGCCAGCAGCTTAGTGCCGGGACAGGACGATGAAAAACTGTTTTTT. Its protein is CASSLVPGQDDEKLFF.

CDR3 in DNA: TGTGCCAGCAGTTGGGGACAGGGGAGCACCGGGGAGCTGTTTTTT. Protein sequence: CASSWGQGSTGELFF. This rearrangement joins TRBV2 to TRBJ2-2; 10 bases line up with TRBD1. The V gene's germline CDR1 is SNHLY and CDR2 FYNNEI. The CDR3 covers 15 residues. V shed 5 bases, J shed 4 bases, and the junction held 4 bases outside the gene matches.

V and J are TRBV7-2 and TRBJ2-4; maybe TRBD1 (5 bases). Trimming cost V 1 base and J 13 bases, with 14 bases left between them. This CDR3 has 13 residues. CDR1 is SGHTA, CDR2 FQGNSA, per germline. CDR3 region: CASSLGVQGIQYF. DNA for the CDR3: TGTGCCAGCAGCTTAGGGGTCCAGGGAATCCAGTACTTC.

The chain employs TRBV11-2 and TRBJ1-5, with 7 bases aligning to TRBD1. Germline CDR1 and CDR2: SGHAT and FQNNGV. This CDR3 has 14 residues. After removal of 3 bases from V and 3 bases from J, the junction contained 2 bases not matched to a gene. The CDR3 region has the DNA TGTGCCAGCAGCTTGACAGGGAACAATCAGCCCCAGCATTTT. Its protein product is CASSLTGNNQPQHF.

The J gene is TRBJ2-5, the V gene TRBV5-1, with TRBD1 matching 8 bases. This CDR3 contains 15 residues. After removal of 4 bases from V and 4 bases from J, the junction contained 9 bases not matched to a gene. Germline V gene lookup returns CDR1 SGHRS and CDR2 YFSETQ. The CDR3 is CASSTGQGMGETQYF. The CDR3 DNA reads TGCGCCAGCAGCACCGGACAGGGTATGGGAGAGACCCAGTACTTC.

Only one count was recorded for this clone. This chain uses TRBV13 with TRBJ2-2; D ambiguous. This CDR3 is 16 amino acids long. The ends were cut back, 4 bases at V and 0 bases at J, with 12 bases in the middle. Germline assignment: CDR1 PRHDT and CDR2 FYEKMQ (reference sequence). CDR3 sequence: CASSSETVTNTGELFF. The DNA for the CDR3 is TGTGCCAGCAGCTCAGAAACAGTGACGAACACCGGGGAGCTGTTTTTT.

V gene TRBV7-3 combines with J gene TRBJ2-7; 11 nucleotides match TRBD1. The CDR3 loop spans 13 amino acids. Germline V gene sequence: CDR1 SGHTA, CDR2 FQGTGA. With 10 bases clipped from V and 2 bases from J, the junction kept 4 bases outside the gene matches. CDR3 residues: CATSGQGAYEQYF. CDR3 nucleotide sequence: TGTGCCACATCGGGACAGGGGGCCTACGAGCAGTACTTC.

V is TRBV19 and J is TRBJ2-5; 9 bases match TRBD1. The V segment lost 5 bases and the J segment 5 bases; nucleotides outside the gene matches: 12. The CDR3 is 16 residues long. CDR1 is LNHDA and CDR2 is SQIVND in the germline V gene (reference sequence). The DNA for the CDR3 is TGTGCCAGTAGTTCCCAGCCGGGACAGGGAAGGGAGACCCAGTACTTC. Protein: CASSSQPGQGRETQYF.

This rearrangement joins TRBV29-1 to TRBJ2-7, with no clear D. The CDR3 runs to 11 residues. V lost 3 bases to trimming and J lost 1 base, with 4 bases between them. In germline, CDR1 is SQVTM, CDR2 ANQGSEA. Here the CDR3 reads CSVEGSYEQYF. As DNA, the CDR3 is TGCAGCGTTGAGGGGTCCTACGAGCAGTACTTC.

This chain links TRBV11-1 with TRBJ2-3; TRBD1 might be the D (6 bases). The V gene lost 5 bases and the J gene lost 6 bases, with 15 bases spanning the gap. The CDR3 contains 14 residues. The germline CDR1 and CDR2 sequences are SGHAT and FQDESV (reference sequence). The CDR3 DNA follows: TGTGCCAGCAGCATTACAGGGTCTCAGGATACGCAGTATTTT. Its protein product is CASSITGSQDTQYF.

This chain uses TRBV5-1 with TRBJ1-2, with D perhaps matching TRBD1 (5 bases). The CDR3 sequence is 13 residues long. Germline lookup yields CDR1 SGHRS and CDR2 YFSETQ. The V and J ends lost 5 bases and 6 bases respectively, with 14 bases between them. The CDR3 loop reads CASRLGGIDGYTF. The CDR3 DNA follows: TGCGCCAGCAGACTGGGGGGGATTGATGGCTACACCTTC.